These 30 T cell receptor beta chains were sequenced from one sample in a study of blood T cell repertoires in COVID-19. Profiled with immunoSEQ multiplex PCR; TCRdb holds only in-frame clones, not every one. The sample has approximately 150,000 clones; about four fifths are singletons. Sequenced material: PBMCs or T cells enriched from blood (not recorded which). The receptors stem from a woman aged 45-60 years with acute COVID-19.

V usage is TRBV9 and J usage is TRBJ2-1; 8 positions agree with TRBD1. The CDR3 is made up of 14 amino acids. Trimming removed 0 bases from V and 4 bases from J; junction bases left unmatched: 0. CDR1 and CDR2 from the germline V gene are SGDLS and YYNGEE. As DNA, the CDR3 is TGTGCCAGCAGCGTAGGACAGGGGTACAATGAGCAGTTCTTC. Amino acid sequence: CASSVGQGYNEQFF. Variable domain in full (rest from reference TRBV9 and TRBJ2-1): DSGVTQTPKHLITATGQRVTLRCSPRSGDLSVYWYQQSLDQGLQFLIQYYNGEERAKGNILERFSAQQFPDLHSELNLSSLELGDSALYFCASSVGQGYNEQFFGPGTRLTVL.

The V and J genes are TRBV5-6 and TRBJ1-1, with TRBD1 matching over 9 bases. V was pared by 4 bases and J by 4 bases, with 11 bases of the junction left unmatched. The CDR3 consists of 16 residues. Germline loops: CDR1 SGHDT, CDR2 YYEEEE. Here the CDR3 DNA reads TGTGCCAGCAGCACCATTAGGACAGGGGTCGGCACTGAAGCTTTCTTT. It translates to CASSTIRTGVGTEAFF.

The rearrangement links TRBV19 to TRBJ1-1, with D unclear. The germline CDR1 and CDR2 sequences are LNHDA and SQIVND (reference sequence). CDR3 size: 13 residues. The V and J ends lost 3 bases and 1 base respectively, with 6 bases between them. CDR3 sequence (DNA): TGTGCCAGTAGTATGAGTCAGAACACTGAAGCTTTCTTT. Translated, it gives CASSMSQNTEAFF.

CDR3 sequence reads: CASSGQVGAGEQFF. The CDR3 nucleotides are TGCGCCAGCAGCGGACAGGTGGGGGCCGGGGAGCAGTTCTTC. The chain couples TRBV5-1 to TRBJ2-1; 7 nucleotides line up with TRBD1. The CDR3 loop spans 14 amino acids. The germline CDR1 and CDR2 sequences are SGHRS and YFSETQ. J gave up 10 bases and V 4 bases, and 11 bases lay outside the gene matches.

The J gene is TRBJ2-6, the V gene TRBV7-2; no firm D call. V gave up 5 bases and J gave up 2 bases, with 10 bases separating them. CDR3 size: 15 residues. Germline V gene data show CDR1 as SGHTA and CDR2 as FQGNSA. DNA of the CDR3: TGTGCCAGCAGCGATCGGAGTACTGGGGCCAACGTCCTGACTTTC. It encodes CASSDRSTGANVLTF.

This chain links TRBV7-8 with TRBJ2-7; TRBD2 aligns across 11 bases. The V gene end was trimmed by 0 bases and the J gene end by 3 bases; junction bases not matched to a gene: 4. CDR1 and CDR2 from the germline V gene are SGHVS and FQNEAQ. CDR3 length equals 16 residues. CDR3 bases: TGTGCCAGCAGCTTAGCGATTACTAGCGGGAGCTACGAGCAGTACTTC. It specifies CASSLAITSGSYEQYF. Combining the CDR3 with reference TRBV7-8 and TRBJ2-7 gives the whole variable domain GAGVSQSPRYKVAKRGQDVALRCDPISGHVSLFWYQQALGQGPEFLTYFQNEAQLDKSGLPSDRFFAERPEGSVSTLKIQRTQQEDSAVYLCASSLAITSGSYEQYFGPGTRLTVT.

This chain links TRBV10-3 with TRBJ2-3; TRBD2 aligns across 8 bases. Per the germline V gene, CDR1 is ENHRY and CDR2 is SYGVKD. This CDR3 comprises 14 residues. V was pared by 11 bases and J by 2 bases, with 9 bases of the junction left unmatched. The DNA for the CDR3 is TGTGCCCCCAACGGGGGGGGTCACACAGATACGCAGTATTTT. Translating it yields CAPNGGGHTDTQYF.

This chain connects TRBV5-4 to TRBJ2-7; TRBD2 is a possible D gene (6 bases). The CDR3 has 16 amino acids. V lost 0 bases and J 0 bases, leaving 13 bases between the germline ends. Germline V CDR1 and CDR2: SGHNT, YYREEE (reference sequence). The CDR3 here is CASSLAGSGSSYEQYF. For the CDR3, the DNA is TGTGCCAGCAGCTTGGCCGGTAGCGGCAGCTCCTACGAGCAGTACTTC.

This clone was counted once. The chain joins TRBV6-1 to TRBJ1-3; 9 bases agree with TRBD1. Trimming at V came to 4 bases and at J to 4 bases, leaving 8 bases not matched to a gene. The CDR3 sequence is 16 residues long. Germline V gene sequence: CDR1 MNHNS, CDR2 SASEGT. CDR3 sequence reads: CASSVQGAARGNTIYF. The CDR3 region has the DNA TGTGCCAGCAGTGTACAGGGGGCGGCGCGAGGAAACACCATATATTTT.

CDR3 loop: CASTEGGASYGYTF. CDR3 DNA: TGTGCCAGCACCGAGGGAGGGGCCTCCTATGGCTACACCTTC. The chain employs TRBV3-1 (or the pseudogene TRBV3-2) and TRBJ1-2; a possible D gene is TRBD1 (5 bases). Germline V gene data show CDR1 as LGHDT and CDR2 as YNNKEL (reference sequence). The CDR3 sequence is 14 residues long. The V gene lost 7 bases and the J gene lost 4 bases, with 16 bases spanning the gap.

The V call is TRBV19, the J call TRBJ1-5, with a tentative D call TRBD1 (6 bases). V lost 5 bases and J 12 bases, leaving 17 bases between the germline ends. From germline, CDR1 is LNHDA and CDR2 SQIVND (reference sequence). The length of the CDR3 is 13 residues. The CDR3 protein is CASSGGERYLQHF. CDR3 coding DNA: TGTGCCAGTAGTGGGGGCGAGAGATACCTCCAGCATTTT.

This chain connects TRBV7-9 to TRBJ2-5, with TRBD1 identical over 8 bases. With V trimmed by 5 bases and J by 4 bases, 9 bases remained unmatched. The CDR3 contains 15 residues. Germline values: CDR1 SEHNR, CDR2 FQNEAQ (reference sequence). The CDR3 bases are TGTGCCAGCAGCCACTCGGACAGGGACGGAGAGACCCAGTACTTC. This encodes CASSHSDRDGETQYF.

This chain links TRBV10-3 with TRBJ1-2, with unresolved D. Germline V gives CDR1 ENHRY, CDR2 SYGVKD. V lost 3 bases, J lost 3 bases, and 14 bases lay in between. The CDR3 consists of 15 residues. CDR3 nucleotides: TGTGCCATCAGTGACAGGCGGGTTATCTACTATGGCTACACCTTC. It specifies CAISDRRVIYYGYTF.

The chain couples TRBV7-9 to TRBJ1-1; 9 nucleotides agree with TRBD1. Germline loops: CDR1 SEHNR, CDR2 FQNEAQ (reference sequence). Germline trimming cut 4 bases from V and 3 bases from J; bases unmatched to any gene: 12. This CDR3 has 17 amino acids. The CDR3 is CASSYPNSRTGDTEAFF. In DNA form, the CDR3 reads TGTGCCAGCAGCTACCCTAATAGTCGGACAGGGGACACTGAAGCTTTCTTT. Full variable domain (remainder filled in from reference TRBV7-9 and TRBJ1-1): DTGVSQNPRHKITKRGQNVTFRCDPISEHNRLYWYRQTLGQGPEFLTYFQNEAQLEKSRLLSDRFSAERPKGSFSTLEIQRTEQGDSAMYLCASSYPNSRTGDTEAFFGQGTRLTVV.

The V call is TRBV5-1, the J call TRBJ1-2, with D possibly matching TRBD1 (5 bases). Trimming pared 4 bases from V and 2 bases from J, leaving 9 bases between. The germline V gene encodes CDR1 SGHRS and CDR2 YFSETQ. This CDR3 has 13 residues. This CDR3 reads CASSGQGNYGYTF. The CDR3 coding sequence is TGCGCCAGCAGCGGACAAGGAAACTATGGCTACACCTTC. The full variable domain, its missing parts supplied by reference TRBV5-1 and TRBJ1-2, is KAGVTQTPRYLIKTRGQQVTLSCSPISGHRSVSWYQQTPGQGLQFLFEYFSETQRNKGNFPGRFSGRQFSNSRSEMNVSTLELGDSALYLCASSGQGNYGYTFGSGTRLTVV.

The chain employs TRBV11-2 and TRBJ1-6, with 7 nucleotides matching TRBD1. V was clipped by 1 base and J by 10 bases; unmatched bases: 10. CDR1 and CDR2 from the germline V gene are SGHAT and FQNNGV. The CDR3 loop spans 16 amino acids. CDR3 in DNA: TGTGCCAGCAGCTTAGCCCAGACAGGGCCGGGGTCACCCCTCCACTTT. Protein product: CASSLAQTGPGSPLHF.

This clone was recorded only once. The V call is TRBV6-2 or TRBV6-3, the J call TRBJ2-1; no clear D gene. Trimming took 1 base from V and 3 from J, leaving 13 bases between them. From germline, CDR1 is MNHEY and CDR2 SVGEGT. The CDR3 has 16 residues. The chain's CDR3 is CASSYYLVSYYNEQFF. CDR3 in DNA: TGTGCCAGCAGTTACTATCTTGTTTCCTACTACAATGAGCAGTTCTTC.

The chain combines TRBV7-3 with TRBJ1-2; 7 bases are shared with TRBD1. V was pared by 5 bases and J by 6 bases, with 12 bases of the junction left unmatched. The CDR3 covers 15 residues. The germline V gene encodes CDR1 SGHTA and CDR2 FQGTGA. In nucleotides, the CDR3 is TGTGCCAGCAGCCCCTCAGGGGGGATCGTAAATGGCTACACCTTC. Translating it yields CASSPSGGIVNGYTF.

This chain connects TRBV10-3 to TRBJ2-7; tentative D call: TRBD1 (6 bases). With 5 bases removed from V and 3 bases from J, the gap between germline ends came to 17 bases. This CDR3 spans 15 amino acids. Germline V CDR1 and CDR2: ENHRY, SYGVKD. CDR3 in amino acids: CAISPGARQDYEQYF. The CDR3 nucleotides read TGTGCCATCAGTCCCGGCGCGAGACAGGACTACGAGCAGTACTTC.

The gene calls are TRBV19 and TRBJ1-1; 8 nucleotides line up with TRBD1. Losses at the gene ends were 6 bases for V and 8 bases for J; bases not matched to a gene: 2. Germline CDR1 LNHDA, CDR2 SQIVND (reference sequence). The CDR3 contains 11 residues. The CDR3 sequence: CASSQGAEAFF. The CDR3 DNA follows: TGTGCCAGTAGCCAGGGGGCAGAAGCTTTCTTT.

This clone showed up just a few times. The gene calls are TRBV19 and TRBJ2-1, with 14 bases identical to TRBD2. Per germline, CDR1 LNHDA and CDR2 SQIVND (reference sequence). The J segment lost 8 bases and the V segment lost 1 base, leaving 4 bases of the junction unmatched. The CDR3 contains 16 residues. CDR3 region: CASSIGGLAGADEQFF. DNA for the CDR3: TGTGCCAGTAGTATAGGGGGACTAGCGGGAGCGGATGAGCAGTTCTTC. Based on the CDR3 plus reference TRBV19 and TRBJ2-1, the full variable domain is DGGITQSPKYLFRKEGQNVTLSCEQNLNHDAMYWYRQDPGQGLRLIYYSQIVNDFQKGDIAEGYSVSREKKESFPLTVTSAQKNPTAFYLCASSIGGLAGADEQFFGPGTRLTVL.

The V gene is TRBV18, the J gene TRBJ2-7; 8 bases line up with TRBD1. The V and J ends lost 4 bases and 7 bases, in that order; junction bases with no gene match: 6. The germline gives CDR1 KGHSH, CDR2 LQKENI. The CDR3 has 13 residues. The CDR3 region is CASSRGTGNEQYF. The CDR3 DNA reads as TGTGCCAGCTCACGCGGGACAGGTAATGAGCAGTACTTC.

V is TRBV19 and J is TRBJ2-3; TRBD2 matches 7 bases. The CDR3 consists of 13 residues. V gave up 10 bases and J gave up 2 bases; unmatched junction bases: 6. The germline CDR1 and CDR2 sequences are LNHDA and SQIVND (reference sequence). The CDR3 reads CATWGGITDTQYF. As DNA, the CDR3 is TGTGCCACCTGGGGGGGGATCACAGATACGCAGTATTTT. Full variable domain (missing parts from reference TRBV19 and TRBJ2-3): DGGITQSPKYLFRKEGQNVTLSCEQNLNHDAMYWYRQDPGQGLRLIYYSQIVNDFQKGDIAEGYSVSREKKESFPLTVTSAQKNPTAFYLCATWGGITDTQYFGPGTRLTVL.

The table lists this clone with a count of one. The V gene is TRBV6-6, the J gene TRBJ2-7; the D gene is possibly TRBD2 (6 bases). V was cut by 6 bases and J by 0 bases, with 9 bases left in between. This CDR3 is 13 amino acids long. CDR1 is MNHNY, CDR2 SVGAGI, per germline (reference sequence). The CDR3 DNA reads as TGTGCCAGCAGGGAGACTAGCTCCTACGAGCAGTACTTC. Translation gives CASRETSSYEQYF.

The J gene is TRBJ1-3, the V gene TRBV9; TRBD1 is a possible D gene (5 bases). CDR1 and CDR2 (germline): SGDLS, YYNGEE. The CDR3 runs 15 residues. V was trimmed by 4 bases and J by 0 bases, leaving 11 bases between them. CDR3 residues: CASSKGLASGNTIYF. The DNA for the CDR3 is TGTGCCAGCAGCAAGGGACTGGCCTCTGGAAACACCATATATTTT.

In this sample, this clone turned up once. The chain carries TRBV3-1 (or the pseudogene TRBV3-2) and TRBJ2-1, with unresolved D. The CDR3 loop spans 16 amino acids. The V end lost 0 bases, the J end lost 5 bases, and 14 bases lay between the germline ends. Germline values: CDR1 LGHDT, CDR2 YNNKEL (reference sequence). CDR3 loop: CASSQDGSRGDNEQFF. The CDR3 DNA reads TGTGCCAGCAGCCAAGATGGTTCTAGAGGCGACAATGAGCAGTTCTTC.

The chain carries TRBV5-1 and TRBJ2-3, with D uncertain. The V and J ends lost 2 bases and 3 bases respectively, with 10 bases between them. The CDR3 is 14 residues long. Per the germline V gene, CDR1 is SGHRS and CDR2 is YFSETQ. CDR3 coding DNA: TGCGCCAGCAGCTTCCCTCGTGAGACAGATACGCAGTATTTT. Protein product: CASSFPRETDTQYF.

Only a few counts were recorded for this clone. CDR3 nucleotide sequence: TGTGCCAGTAGCCCGCGGGGGCTGGATGGCTACACCTTC. Protein product: CASSPRGLDGYTF. The V and J genes are TRBV19 and TRBJ1-2; D might be TRBD1 (6 bases). The CDR3 has 13 residues. Germline V gene data show CDR1 as LNHDA and CDR2 as SQIVND (reference sequence). V was cut by 6 bases and J by 6 bases, with 14 bases left in between.

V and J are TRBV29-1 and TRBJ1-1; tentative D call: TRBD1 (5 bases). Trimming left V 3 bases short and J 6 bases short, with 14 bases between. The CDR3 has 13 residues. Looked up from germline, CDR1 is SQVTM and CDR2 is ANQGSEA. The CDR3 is CSVEGHSESEAFF. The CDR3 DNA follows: TGCAGCGTTGAGGGGCACTCCGAATCTGAAGCTTTCTTT.

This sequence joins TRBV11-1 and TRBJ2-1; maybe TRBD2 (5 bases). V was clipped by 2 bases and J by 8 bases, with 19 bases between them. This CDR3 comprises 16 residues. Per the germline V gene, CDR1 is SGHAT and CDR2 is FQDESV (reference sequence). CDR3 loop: CASSLKTGWWQDEQFF. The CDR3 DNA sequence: TGTGCCAGCAGCTTAAAGACGGGATGGTGGCAGGATGAGCAGTTCTTC.